This passage covers 25 T cell receptor beta chains from one sample sequenced in a study of response to subunit inactivated influenza vaccine (dated by TCRdb to the late 2010s). The library was generated by RT-PCR. The instrument given in TCRdb is Illumina HiSeq 2500. The public reads were reanalyzed by TCRdb: fastp trimming at Q25, MiXCR alignment, in-frame beta chains only. A single entry per CDR3 protein holds the most common genes and DNA from its merged rows. The sample table shows roughly 290,000 distinct CDR3 sequences, and around a fifth are seen once. The biggest ten clones account for roughly 10% of the sample. Material: PBMCs from blood, obtained 21 months after vaccination. These receptor sequences come from a man aged 50-75 years who received an inactivated influenza vaccine. Donor details come from another sample of the same person, matched by shared clones.

The chain has TRBV12-5 and TRBJ2-1; no definite D call. Trimming cost V 1 base and J 8 bases, with 9 bases left between them. Germline V lookup: CDR1 LGHNT, CDR2 FRNRAP. CDR3 size: 13 residues. The CDR3 region has the DNA TGTGCTAGTGGTTTGGAGGGTTGGGATGAGCAGTTCTTC. Its protein product is CASGLEGWDEQFF.

This clonotype has ten or more counts. J is TRBJ1-3 and V is TRBV18; TRBD1 aligns across 8 bases. Germline CDR1 and CDR2: KGHSH and LQKENI. The CDR3 length is 14 residues. The trim removed 3 bases at V and 7 bases at J, leaving 5 bases unmatched. CDR3 nucleotides: TGTGCCAGCTCACCGGACAGGGCCCGGAACACCATATATTTT. Protein: CASSPDRARNTIYF. The entire variable domain, with the rest obtained from reference TRBV18 and TRBJ1-3, is as follows: NAGVMQNPRHLVRRRGQEARLRCSPMKGHSHVYWYRQLPEEGLKFMVYLQKENIIDESGMPKERFSAEFPKEGPSILRIQQVVRGDSAAYFCASSPDRARNTIYFGEGSWLTVV.

In this sample, this clonotype turned up a few times. The chain links TRBV12-3 or TRBV12-4 to TRBJ1-2, with TRBD1 as a possible D gene (5 bases). The CDR3 has 13 amino acids. The V end was cut by 6 bases, the J end by 0 bases, with 8 bases between. The CDR3, as DNA: TGTGCCAGCAGGGGGACGTCTAACTATGGCTACACCTTC. Amino acids: CASRGTSNYGYTF.

This clonotype has just a few counts. The gene calls are TRBV12-3 or TRBV12-4 and TRBJ1-6, with D unclear. Trimming took 2 bases from V and 5 from J, leaving 19 bases between them. This CDR3 is 18 amino acids long. CDR3 DNA sequence: TGTGCCAGCAGTTTAAGGTTTTTGGGTTTTAGGAATAATTCACCCCTCCACTTT. Residues: CASSLRFLGFRNNSPLHF.

This clonotype has only a few counts. The CDR3 spells CASSYSIVLTEAFF. For the CDR3, the DNA is TGTGCCAGCAGTTACTCGATTGTCCTCACTGAAGCTTTCTTT. The chain joins TRBV6-2 or TRBV6-3 to TRBJ1-1; no clear D gene. From germline, CDR1 is MNHEY and CDR2 SVGEGT. The CDR3 has 14 residues. Trimming left V 0 bases short and J 4 bases short, with 9 bases between.

The genes are TRBV5-1 and TRBJ2-1, with 13 positions matching TRBD2. Germline V gene data show CDR1 as SGHRS and CDR2 as YFSETQ. Trimming took 5 bases from V and 0 from J; bases not matched to a gene: 14. The CDR3 loop spans 20 amino acids. The CDR3 sequence: CASRYLVTSGGRSSYNEQFF. The CDR3 nucleotides are TGCGCCAGCAGATATCTGGTGACTAGCGGGGGGCGCAGCTCCTACAATGAGCAGTTCTTC.

The chain has TRBV20-1 and TRBJ2-3; 11 bases align to TRBD1. Unmatched junction bases numbered 11, after V lost 6 bases and J lost 3 bases. The germline gives CDR1 DFQATT, CDR2 SNEGSKA (reference sequence). This CDR3 region has 16 residues. In nucleotides, the CDR3 is TGCAGTGCCGAGAACCGGGACAGGGGGAAGACAGATACGCAGTATTTT. This encodes CSAENRDRGKTDTQYF.

This chain links TRBV11-1 with TRBJ1-2, with D hard to call. Germline V gene sequence: CDR1 SGHAT, CDR2 FQDESV (reference sequence). V lost 0 bases, J lost 5 bases, and 13 bases lay in between. This CDR3 comprises 15 residues. As DNA, the CDR3 is TGTGCCAGCAGCTTAGCCTCTACGAACGGATATGGCTACACCTTC. This encodes CASSLASTNGYGYTF.

The J gene is TRBJ2-1, the V gene TRBV6-5; a possible D gene is TRBD2 (5 bases). The CDR3 has 15 residues. Trimming stripped 4 bases from V and 5 bases from J, with 15 bases between. Germline V lookup: CDR1 MNHEY, CDR2 SVGAGI. CDR3 nucleotide sequence: TGTGCCAGCAGTTTCAGTTTAAGCGGTAACAATGAGCAGTTCTTC. Amino acids: CASSFSLSGNNEQFF.

The sample holds a few counts of this clonotype. This chain joins TRBV19 and TRBJ1-2, with D uncertain. The CDR3 covers 15 residues. The germline V gene encodes CDR1 LNHDA and CDR2 SQIVND (reference sequence). V lost 5 bases to trimming and J lost 5 bases, with 18 bases between them. The CDR3 nucleotides are TGTGCCAGTAGTGGCGGGGATCCATGGAGGTATGGCTACACCTTC. Protein sequence: CASSGGDPWRYGYTF.

This clonotype was observed a few times. V usage is TRBV6-1 and J usage is TRBJ1-4; a weak D match, TRBD1 (5 bases). This CDR3 is 14 amino acids long. V was pared by 3 bases and J by 7 bases, with 12 bases between. CDR1 is MNHNS and CDR2 is SASEGT in the germline V gene. CDR3 region: CASSDMGVGEKLFF. The DNA for the CDR3 is TGTGCCAGCAGTGATATGGGGGTGGGTGAAAAACTGTTTTTT.

This clonotype was detected ten times or more. V and J are TRBV5-1 and TRBJ2-7, with a weak D call TRBD2 (6 bases). V was trimmed by 2 bases and J by 0 bases, leaving 9 bases between them. From germline, CDR1 is SGHRS and CDR2 YFSETQ. This CDR3 is 14 amino acids long. CDR3 in DNA: TGCGCCAGCAGCTTTTACGGGGGCTCCTACGAGCAGTACTTC. Encoded protein: CASSFYGGSYEQYF.

This clonotype was detected a few times. The rearrangement joins TRBV4-2 to TRBJ1-1, with 10 positions matching TRBD1. CDR1 and CDR2 (germline): LGHNA, YNFKEQ. The CDR3 contains 13 residues. Unmatched junction bases numbered 8, after V lost 4 bases and J lost 12 bases. The CDR3 loop is CASSPRGQGETFF. CDR3 DNA sequence: TGTGCCAGCAGCCCACGAGGACAGGGGGAAACTTTCTTT.

The CDR3 nucleotides read TGCGCCAGCAGCTTGATGGACAGCCGAAATCAGCCCCAGCATTTT. It yields the protein CASSLMDSRNQPQHF. The genes are TRBV5-1 and TRBJ1-5; possibly TRBD1 for D (6 bases). The V gene's germline CDR1 is SGHRS and CDR2 YFSETQ. This CDR3 is built from 15 residues. V was pared by 1 base and J by 4 bases, with 12 bases between.

The V gene is TRBV28, the J gene TRBJ2-3, with D unresolved. The CDR3 sequence is 13 residues long. V gave up 6 bases and J gave up 0 bases, with 7 bases separating them. The germline V gene has CDR1 MDHEN and CDR2 SYDVKM. This CDR3 is CASRTASTDTQYF. CDR3 bases: TGTGCCAGCAGAACGGCTAGCACAGATACGCAGTATTTT.

This clonotype was recorded a few times. The chain uses TRBV4-1 and TRBJ2-3; the D gene is possibly TRBD2 (6 bases). The CDR3 is 15 residues long. V lost 1 base to trimming and J lost 2 bases, with 10 bases between them. Germline loops: CDR1 MGHRA, CDR2 YSYEKL. The CDR3 coding sequence is TGCGCCAGCAGCCAAGCCAGCGGGTACACAGATACGCAGTATTTT. Translated: CASSQASGYTDTQYF.

V usage is TRBV10-3 and J usage is TRBJ1-1, with D unclear. Trimming pared 2 bases from V and 4 bases from J, leaving 11 bases between. CDR1 is ENHRY, CDR2 SYGVKD, per germline. The CDR3 has 14 amino acids. For the CDR3, the DNA is TGTGCCATCAGTGAGAACAATCGGCGCACTGAAGCTTTCTTT. The encoded protein is CAISENNRRTEAFF.

J is TRBJ1-6 and V is TRBV5-1, with 11 bases that match TRBD1. The germline gives CDR1 SGHRS, CDR2 YFSETQ. The CDR3 is 18 amino acids. The V and J ends lost 4 bases and 6 bases, in that order; junction bases with no gene match: 12. CDR3 residues: CASSVRPWTGGSNSPLHF. CDR3 coding DNA: TGCGCCAGCAGCGTCCGACCCTGGACAGGGGGCTCTAATTCACCCCTCCACTTT.

The chain has TRBV5-1 and TRBJ2-5; D gene ambiguous. V was cut by 5 bases and J by 0 bases, with 5 bases left in between. The germline V gene has CDR1 SGHRS and CDR2 YFSETQ. CDR3 length equals 12 residues. The CDR3 nucleotides are TGCGCCAGCAGGCGCGACCAAGAGACCCAGTACTTC. Amino acids: CASRRDQETQYF.

This clonotype has just a few counts. The J gene is TRBJ2-2, the V gene TRBV3-1; D is possibly TRBD2 (5 bases). Trimming shortened V by 2 bases and J by 8 bases, and 18 bases separated the two germline ends. Germline lookup yields CDR1 LGHDT and CDR2 YNNKEL (reference sequence). This CDR3 contains 16 residues. CDR3 residues: CASSQLGLTKVGELFF. CDR3 coding DNA: TGTGCCAGCAGCCAACTTGGACTCACGAAGGTGGGGGAGCTGTTTTTT.

This clonotype was recorded at least ten times. This chain connects TRBV28 to TRBJ1-1, with 9 bases aligning to TRBD1. After removal of 5 bases from V and 0 bases from J, the junction contained 7 bases not matched to a gene. The CDR3 consists of 16 residues. Germline CDR1 MDHEN, CDR2 SYDVKM. CDR3 sequence reads: CASSPQGAFMNTEAFF. CDR3 DNA sequence: TGTGCCAGCAGTCCACAGGGGGCCTTCATGAACACTGAAGCTTTCTTT.

The rearrangement links TRBV9 to TRBJ2-2; 11 nucleotides line up with TRBD2. Germline assignment: CDR1 SGDLS and CDR2 YYNGEE. The CDR3 covers 18 residues. Trimming at V came to 4 bases and at J to 4 bases, leaving 12 bases not matched to a gene. CDR3 nucleotides: TGTGCCAGCAGCCCCCTCGCCGGGACTAGCGGATTCACCGGGGAGCTGTTTTTT. It is translated as CASSPLAGTSGFTGELFF.

The gene calls are TRBV2 and TRBJ2-5; tentative D call: TRBD1 (6 bases). V lost 5 bases, J lost 5 bases, and 12 bases lay in between. The CDR3 extends over 13 amino acids. Germline CDR1 reads SNHLY; CDR2 reads FYNNEI. This CDR3 is CASSIQGWETQYF. In DNA form, the CDR3 reads TGTGCCAGCAGTATACAGGGTTGGGAGACCCAGTACTTC.

This clonotype occurred a few times. The chain employs TRBV7-2 and TRBJ2-1; D not certain. This CDR3 has 16 amino acids. V shed 5 bases and J shed 3 bases, with 17 bases lying between them. Germline assignment: CDR1 SGHTA and CDR2 FQGNSA. In DNA, the CDR3 is TGTGCCAGCAGCCCAAATGCGGCTGGGGTCTACAATGAGCAGTTCTTC. This translates into CASSPNAAGVYNEQFF. Combining the CDR3 with reference TRBV7-2 and TRBJ2-1 gives the whole variable domain GAGVSQSPSNKVTEKGKDVELRCDPISGHTALYWYRQSLGQGLEFLIYFQGNSAPDKSGLPSDRFSAERTGGSVSTLTIQRTQQEDSAVYLCASSPNAAGVYNEQFFGPGTRLTVL.

This clonotype was detected a few times. The chain has TRBV27 and TRBJ1-2; 9 nucleotides align to TRBD1. Germline CDR1 and CDR2: MNHEY and SMNVEV (reference sequence). V gave up 5 bases and J gave up 6 bases; unmatched junction bases: 19. The CDR3 has 18 amino acids. In nucleotides, the CDR3 is TGTGCCAGCAGTAGATACACCGGGACAGGGTCGCTCCTTGATGGCTACACCTTC. Its protein is CASSRYTGTGSLLDGYTF.